This T cell receptor beta chain was documented in a study of blood T cell repertoires in COVID-19. On the study more broadly: The samples span acute and convalescent COVID-19 from the United States, Italy and Spain.

Cohorts were determined from participant-reported clinical history. The germline V gene has CDR1 SGDLS and CDR2 YYNGEE. Trimming removed 3 bases at V and 4 bases at J, with 10 bases between. The length of the CDR3 is 13 residues. Assay: immunoSEQ multiplex PCR; the TCRdb copy retains only in-frame clones and omits some. The table records around 330,000 clones, 89% of them present only once. The TCR was taken from a woman aged 40 to 55 who had recovered from COVID-19. Sample: PBMCs or T cells enriched from blood (not recorded which). The chain has TRBV9 and TRBJ1-2; possibly TRBD1 for D (5 bases). The CDR3 DNA reads TGTGCCAGCAGCGGGGGACTCTTCTATGGCTACACCTTC. It yields the protein CASSGGLFYGYTF.